The rows below give T cell receptor beta chains drawn from one sample of a study of T cells in Graves' hyperthyroidism and ophthalmopathy. TCRdb itself ran the multiplex PCR reads through MiXCR, one entry per CDR3 protein. The sample lists around 250,000 distinct CDR3 sequences, about 15% occurring once. The sample consisted of blood. These receptors originate from a woman in her thirties or forties with Graves' hyperthyroidism that later progressed to Graves' ophthalmopathy. Both conserved end residues are part of each CDR3. The order of the fields is clone size, V gene, D gene, J gene, CDR3 protein, CDR3 DNA. D genes are given only for firm matches. A clone size is listed for some rows: how often the clone was seen (once, few, many), or a class if it is expanded.

>.|TRBV18|.|TRBJ1-2
CASSPPEAGANYGYTF
TGTGCCAGCTCACCACCGGAGGCAGGGGCGAACTATGGCTACACCTTC
>.|TRBV2|TRBD2|TRBJ2-3
CASASGRALTDTQYF
TGTGCCAGCGCTAGCGGGAGGGCCCTAACAGATACGCAGTATTTT
>.|TRBV5-6|.|TRBJ1-2
CASTEFTGNYGYTF
TGTGCCAGCACCGAATTTACAGGGAACTATGGCTACACCTTC
>few|TRBV15|TRBD1|TRBJ1-4
CATRRIIRDRGRDGEKLFF
TGTGCCACCAGGAGAATAATCCGGGACAGGGGGCGAGATGGTGAAAAACTGTTTTTT
>many|TRBV28|TRBD2|TRBJ2-1
CASRYTSGSRGYNEQFF
TGTGCCAGCAGATATACTAGCGGGAGCCGGGGTTACAATGAGCAGTTCTTC
>.|TRBV5-6|TRBD2|TRBJ2-7
CASSLGLATQGEQYF
TGTGCCAGCAGCTTGGGACTAGCGACTCAAGGCGAGCAGTACTTC
>many|TRBV28|.|TRBJ2-5
CASHPASSPTQYF
TGTGCCAGCCACCCCGCCTCCTCCCCGACCCAGTACTTC
>many|TRBV2|.|TRBJ2-2
CASGGTVNTGELFF
TGTGCCAGCGGTGGGACGGTTAACACCGGGGAGCTGTTTTTT
>.|TRBV28|.|TRBJ1-2
CGLGSAHYGYTF
TGTGGACTGGGCAGCGCGCACTATGGCTACACCTTC
>many|TRBV6-1|.|TRBJ1-1
CASNLWGLNTEAFF
TGTGCCAGCAATCTGTGGGGGCTGAACACTGAAGCTTTCTTT
>many|TRBV14|.|TRBJ2-1
CASSRQAGEQFF
TGTGCCAGCAGTCGACAGGCGGGCGAGCAGTTCTTC
>.|TRBV5-6|.|TRBJ1-3
CASSFGTSGNTIYF
TGTGCCAGCAGCTTCGGTACCTCTGGAAACACCATATATTTT
>many|TRBV5-1|.|TRBJ1-2
CASSQGAVNYGYTF
TGCGCCAGCAGCCAAGGGGCGGTTAACTATGGCTACACCTTC
>.|TRBV7-9|.|TRBJ2-5
CASSLFIPQYF
TGTGCCAGCAGCTTATTCATCCCCCAGTACTTC
>many|TRBV18|.|TRBJ2-5
CASSPPSSGGETQYF
TGTGCCAGCTCACCACCGAGTAGCGGCGGAGAGACCCAGTACTTC
>many|TRBV11-2|TRBD2|TRBJ2-5
CASSRPAGLAGGETQYF
TGTGCCAGCAGCCGTCCTGCCGGGCTAGCGGGAGGAGAGACCCAGTACTTC
>.|TRBV3-1|.|TRBJ1-1
CASGIRALGTEAFF
TGTGCCAGTGGTATCAGGGCTTTGGGCACTGAAGCTTTCTTT
>few|TRBV28|TRBD1|TRBJ1-2
CASSKTGNGYTF
TGTGCCAGCAGCAAGACAGGGAATGGCTACACCTTC
>.|TRBV9|.|TRBJ1-6
CASNVGEPGNSPLHF
TGTGCCAGCAACGTAGGAGAGCCGGGGAATTCACCCCTCCACTTT
>many|TRBV7-9|TRBD2|TRBJ2-1
CASSKRAPGTSGGEQFF
TGTGCCAGCAGCAAACGTGCCCCCGGGACTAGCGGTGGTGAGCAGTTCTTC
>many|TRBV12-5|.|TRBJ2-2
CASGFVNTGELFF
TGTGCTAGTGGTTTTGTCAACACCGGGGAGCTGTTTTTT
>many|TRBV13|.|TRBJ2-1
CASSSRREGRNEQFF
TGTGCCAGCAGCTCAAGGCGGGAAGGACGGAATGAGCAGTTCTTC
>many|TRBV19|TRBD2|TRBJ2-1
CASSIGLAGGGEQFF
TGTGCCAGTAGTATTGGGCTAGCGGGAGGCGGTGAGCAGTTCTTC
>few|TRBV10-2|.|TRBJ2-2
CASEDGMNTGELFF
TGCGCCAGCGAGGACGGTATGAACACCGGGGAGCTGTTTTTT
>.|TRBV3-1|.|TRBJ2-7
CASSQKILGSYEQYF
TGTGCCAGCAGCCAGAAGATCCTCGGCTCCTACGAGCAGTACTTC
>many|TRBV5-1|.|TRBJ2-7
CASSPRIGLEAYEQYF
TGCGCCAGCAGCCCCAGGATAGGGCTAGAGGCCTACGAGCAGTACTTC
>.|TRBV19|TRBD1|TRBJ2-7
CASSIGQDYEQYF
TGTGCCAGTAGTATCGGACAGGACTACGAGCAGTACTTC
>few|TRBV4-1|.|TRBJ2-7
CASSQDRSLAYEQYF
TGCGCCAGCAGCCAAGATCGTAGTCTCGCCTACGAGCAGTACTTC
>many|TRBV19|.|TRBJ2-2
CASSTGAIGELFF
TGTGCCAGTAGTACAGGGGCAATCGGGGAGCTGTTTTTT
>many|TRBV13|.|TRBJ2-3
CASGEPGTSATDTQYF
TGTGCCAGCGGGGAACCCGGGACCAGCGCCACAGATACGCAGTATTTT
>.|TRBV20-1|TRBD1|TRBJ2-7
CSAVPTGGDYEQYF
TGCAGTGCTGTCCCGACAGGGGGTGACTACGAGCAGTACTTC